This TCR beta chain stems from a study of T cell repertoires in cytomegalovirus infection. In the study overall: Recently identified HLA-C-restricted and well-studied HLA-B-restricted CMV epitopes were used. Based on public TCR beta signatures, there were indications of CMV infection and of a matching HLA type.

TCRdb re-analysed the reads in MiXCR, keeping a single row per CDR3 protein. The sample yields about 900,000 distinct CDR3 sequences, approximately 31% seen once. With respect to this clonotype: Its specificity is unknown.

Study-wide results and caveats: Within the response measured ex vivo, HLA-C-restricted CMV-specific TCR beta clonotypes were dominant. Cumulative public TCR beta family frequency identified carriers of CMV plus the relevant HLA.

The sequence was obtained from a human donor in good health (CMV status not recorded). Some clones in this sample may be carry-over from other donors' samples. Sample: cultured CD8+ T cells from PBMCs, taken from culture after CMV antigen stimulation.

CDR3 in DNA: TGTGCCAGCAGTGTGTGGACCAACGAGCAGTACTTC. It codes for CASSVWTNEQYF. The V gene is TRBV2, the J gene TRBJ2-7; D is unclear. The CDR3 has 12 residues. Germline CDR1 is SNHLY and CDR2 is FYNNEI. V lost 4 bases and J lost 5, with 9 bases in between.